These T cell receptor beta chains were read from a single sample in a study of CD8+CD57+ T cells in acquired aplastic anemia. TCRdb itself ran the reads through MiXCR, one entry per CDR3 protein. Among hundreds of thousands of distinct CDR3 sequences, about two thirds were seen once, and the ten largest hold under 5%. Source material: sorted CD4+, CD8+, or CD8+CD57+ T cells (not recorded which) from PBMCs. All receptors derive from a human donor in good health, serving as a control. Both conserved end residues are part of each CDR3. D genes are given only for firm matches. The size field is filled for only some rows; it gives once, few, many or a size class.

CDR3nt: TGTGCCAGCAGCTTGGGCGTACCGAACACTGAAGCTTTCTTT
CDR3aa: CASSLGVPNTEAFF
v_gene: TRBV5-5
j_gene: TRBJ1-1
d_gene: -
abundance: -

CDR3nt: TGTGCCAGCAGCTTGACAGGGAATTCAGCCCTCCACTTT
CDR3aa: CASSLTGNSALHF
v_gene: TRBV7-2
j_gene: TRBJ1-6
d_gene: TRBD1
abundance: -

CDR3nt: TGTGCCAGCAGCCCCGGGCGTTATTCACCCCTCCACTTT
CDR3aa: CASSPGRYSPLHF
v_gene: TRBV7-7
j_gene: TRBJ1-6
d_gene: -
abundance: -

CDR3nt: TGCGCCAGCAGCCCAGGGACGGGGCCGAATCAGCCCCAGCATTTT
CDR3aa: CASSPGTGPNQPQHF
v_gene: TRBV5-1
j_gene: TRBJ1-5
d_gene: -
abundance: -

CDR3nt: TGTGCCAGCAGCCAAGATCTTCGGGGTTATTACTCCTACGAGCAGTACTTC
CDR3aa: CASSQDLRGYYSYEQYF
v_gene: TRBV14
j_gene: TRBJ2-7
d_gene: -
abundance: many

CDR3nt: TGTGCCAGCACCCCTGGGGGGAGGAACACCGGGGAGCTGTTTTTT
CDR3aa: CASTPGGRNTGELFF
v_gene: TRBV7-2
j_gene: TRBJ2-2
d_gene: -
abundance: -

CDR3nt: TGTGCCAGCAGCTCCCAGGCAGGGGATCAGCCCCAGCATCACTTT
CDR3aa: CASSSQAGDQPQHHF
v_gene: TRBV7-2
j_gene: TRBJ1-6
d_gene: -
abundance: -

CDR3nt: TGCGCCAGCAGTTTGGGGGGGGCGATCCACGAAGCTTTCTTT
CDR3aa: CASSLGGAIHEAFF
v_gene: TRBV10-1
j_gene: TRBJ1-1
d_gene: -
abundance: -

CDR3nt: TGTGCCAGCCGGGGACTGGGGACCAACGAGCAGTACTTC
CDR3aa: CASRGLGTNEQYF
v_gene: TRBV12-3/TRBV12-4
j_gene: TRBJ2-7
d_gene: -
abundance: -

CDR3nt: TGTGCCAGCAGCTCCTGCGTGAACACTGAAGAGCAGTACTTC
CDR3aa: CASSSCVNTEEQYF
v_gene: TRBV7-4
j_gene: TRBJ2-7
d_gene: -
abundance: -

CDR3nt: TGCAGTGCTAGAGATTTCGGGAATGAAAAACTGTTTTTT
CDR3aa: CSARDFGNEKLFF
v_gene: TRBV20-1
j_gene: TRBJ1-4
d_gene: -
abundance: -

CDR3nt: TGTGCCAGCAAAGAAGCGGGGGGGCAGGATACGCAGTATACCTTC
CDR3aa: CASKEAGGQDTQYTF
v_gene: TRBV7-2
j_gene: TRBJ1-2
d_gene: -
abundance: -

CDR3nt: TGTGCCAGCAGCTCTCTCGGACAGAACTATGGCTACACCTTC
CDR3aa: CASSSLGQNYGYTF
v_gene: TRBV7-9
j_gene: TRBJ1-2
d_gene: -
abundance: -

CDR3nt: TGTGCCAGCAGCGCTAGCGGCCAGGACGAGCAGTTCTTC
CDR3aa: CASSASGQDEQFF
v_gene: TRBV9
j_gene: TRBJ2-1
d_gene: TRBD2
abundance: -

CDR3nt: TGTGCCAGCAGCTTAGCTCCCGGGAACGGCTACACCTTC
CDR3aa: CASSLAPGNGYTF
v_gene: TRBV7-2
j_gene: TRBJ1-2
d_gene: -
abundance: -

CDR3nt: TGTGCCAGCAGCTCGCCCGCGAACGGGAAAGAAGCCCACTACTTC
CDR3aa: CASSSPANGKEAHYF
v_gene: TRBV7-4
j_gene: TRBJ2-5
d_gene: -
abundance: -

CDR3nt: TGCAGTTTCCTCAGGGTCGGCACAGATACGCAGTATTTT
CDR3aa: CSFLRVGTDTQYF
v_gene: TRBV20-1
j_gene: TRBJ2-3
d_gene: -
abundance: -

CDR3nt: TGTGCCAGCAGCCCTCTCCGGGACAGGGCCGAAGAGACCCAGTACTTC
CDR3aa: CASSPLRDRAEETQYF
v_gene: TRBV7-8
j_gene: TRBJ2-5
d_gene: TRBD1
abundance: -

CDR3nt: TGTGCCAGCAGTCCAACCGGAGGAAGCACAGATACGCAGTATTTT
CDR3aa: CASSPTGGSTDTQYF
v_gene: TRBV7-2
j_gene: TRBJ2-3
d_gene: -
abundance: many

CDR3nt: TGTGCCAGCAGGGAACGGGGGGTAACAGGTTTTAACACTGAAGCTTTCTTT
CDR3aa: CASRERGVTGFNTEAFF
v_gene: TRBV2
j_gene: TRBJ1-1
d_gene: -
abundance: -

CDR3nt: TGCAGTGCTAGTCCCGGACAGCGCGCTTTCTTT
CDR3aa: CSASPGQRAFF
v_gene: TRBV20-1
j_gene: TRBJ1-1
d_gene: -
abundance: -

CDR3nt: TGCAGTGCTAGAGATTTTAGGACAGGGGTCTATGGCTACACCTTC
CDR3aa: CSARDFRTGVYGYTF
v_gene: TRBV20-1
j_gene: TRBJ1-2
d_gene: TRBD1
abundance: many

CDR3nt: TGTGCCAGCAGCTCGGGGGTAGGGGCGGACACTGAAGCTTTCTTT
CDR3aa: CASSSGVGADTEAFF
v_gene: TRBV7-9
j_gene: TRBJ1-1
d_gene: -
abundance: once

CDR3nt: TGCAGTGCAGTGGGGGGGGCAGATACGCAGTATTTT
CDR3aa: CSAVGGADTQYF
v_gene: TRBV20-1
j_gene: TRBJ2-3
d_gene: TRBD2
abundance: -